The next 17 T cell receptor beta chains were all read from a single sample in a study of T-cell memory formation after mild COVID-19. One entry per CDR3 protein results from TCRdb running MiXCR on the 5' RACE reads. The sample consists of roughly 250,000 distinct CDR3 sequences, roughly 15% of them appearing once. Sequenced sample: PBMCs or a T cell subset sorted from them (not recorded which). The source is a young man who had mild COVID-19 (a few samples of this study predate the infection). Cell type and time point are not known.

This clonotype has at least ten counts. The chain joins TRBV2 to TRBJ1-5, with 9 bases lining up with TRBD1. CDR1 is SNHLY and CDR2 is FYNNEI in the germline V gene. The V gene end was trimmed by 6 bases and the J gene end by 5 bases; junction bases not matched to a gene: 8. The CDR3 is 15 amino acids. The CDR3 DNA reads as TGTGCCAGCAGCGAACAGGGGGCGCGTGATCAGCCCCAGCATTTT. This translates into CASSEQGARDQPQHF.

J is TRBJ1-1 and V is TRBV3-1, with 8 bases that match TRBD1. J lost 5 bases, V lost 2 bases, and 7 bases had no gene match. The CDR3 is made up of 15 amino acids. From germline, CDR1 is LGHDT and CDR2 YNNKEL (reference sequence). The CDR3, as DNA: TGTGCCAGCAGCCAACAGGGGGCAGGACGGACTGAAGCTTTCTTT. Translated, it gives CASSQQGAGRTEAFF.

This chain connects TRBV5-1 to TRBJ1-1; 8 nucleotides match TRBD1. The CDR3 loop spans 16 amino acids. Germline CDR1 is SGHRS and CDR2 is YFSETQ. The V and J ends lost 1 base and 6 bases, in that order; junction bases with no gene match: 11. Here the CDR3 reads CASSLSVTQGAPEAFF. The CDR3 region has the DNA TGCGCCAGCAGCTTGTCAGTCACGCAGGGGGCCCCTGAAGCTTTCTTT.

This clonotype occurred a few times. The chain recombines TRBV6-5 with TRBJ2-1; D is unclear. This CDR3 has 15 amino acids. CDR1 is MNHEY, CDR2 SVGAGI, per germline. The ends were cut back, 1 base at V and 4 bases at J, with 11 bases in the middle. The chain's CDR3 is CASSYLSGTYNEQFF. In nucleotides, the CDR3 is TGTGCCAGCAGTTACTTGTCGGGCACTTACAATGAGCAGTTCTTC.

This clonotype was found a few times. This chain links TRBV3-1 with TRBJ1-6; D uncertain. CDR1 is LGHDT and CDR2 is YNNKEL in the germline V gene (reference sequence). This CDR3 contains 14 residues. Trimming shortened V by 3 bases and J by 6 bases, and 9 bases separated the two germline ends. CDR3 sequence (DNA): TGTGCCAGCAGCCAGTTACGTGGTAATTCACCCCTCCACTTT. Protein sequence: CASSQLRGNSPLHF.

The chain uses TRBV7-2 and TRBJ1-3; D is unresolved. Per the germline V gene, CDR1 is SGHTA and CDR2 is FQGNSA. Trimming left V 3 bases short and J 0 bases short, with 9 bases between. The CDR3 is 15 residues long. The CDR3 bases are TGTGCCAGCAGCTTGGGCAGGCTCTCTGGAAACACCATATATTTT. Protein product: CASSLGRLSGNTIYF.

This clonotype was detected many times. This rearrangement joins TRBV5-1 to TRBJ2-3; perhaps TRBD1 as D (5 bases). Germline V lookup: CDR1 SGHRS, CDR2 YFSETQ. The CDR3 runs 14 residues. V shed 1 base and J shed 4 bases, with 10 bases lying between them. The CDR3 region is CASSLFTGPDTQYF. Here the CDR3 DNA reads TGCGCCAGCAGCTTGTTCACAGGCCCAGATACGCAGTATTTT.

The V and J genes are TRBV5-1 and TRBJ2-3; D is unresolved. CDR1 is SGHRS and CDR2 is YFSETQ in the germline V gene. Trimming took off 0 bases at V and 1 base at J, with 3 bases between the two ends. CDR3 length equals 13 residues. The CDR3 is CASSLERTDTQYF. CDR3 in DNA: TGCGCCAGCAGCTTGGAACGCACAGATACGCAGTATTTT.

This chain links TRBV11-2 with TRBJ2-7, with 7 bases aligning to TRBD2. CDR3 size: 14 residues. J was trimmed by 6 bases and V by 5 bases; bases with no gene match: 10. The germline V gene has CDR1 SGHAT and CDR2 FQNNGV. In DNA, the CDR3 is TGTGCCAGCAGCCTCAGCCTTCGCGGGAGCGAGCAGTACTTC. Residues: CASSLSLRGSEQYF.

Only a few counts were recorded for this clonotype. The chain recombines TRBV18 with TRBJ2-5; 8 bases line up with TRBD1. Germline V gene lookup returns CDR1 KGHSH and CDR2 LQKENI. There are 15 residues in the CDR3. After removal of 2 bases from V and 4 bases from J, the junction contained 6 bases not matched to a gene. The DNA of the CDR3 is TGTGCCAGCTCACCAAGGACAGGGAAAGGAGAGACCCAGTACTTC. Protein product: CASSPRTGKGETQYF.

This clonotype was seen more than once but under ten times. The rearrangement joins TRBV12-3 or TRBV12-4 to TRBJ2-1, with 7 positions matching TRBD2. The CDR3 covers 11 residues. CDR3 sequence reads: CSTSAYNEQFF. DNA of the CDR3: TGTTCCACTAGCGCCTACAATGAGCAGTTCTTC.

The CDR3 DNA is TGTGCCAGCAGCCTCATGCCGAGTGGCTACACCTTC. The encoded protein is CASSLMPSGYTF. This rearrangement joins TRBV11-2 to TRBJ1-2, with D unresolved. The CDR3 contains 12 residues. Germline V lookup: CDR1 SGHAT, CDR2 FQNNGV. V was shortened by 5 bases and J by 7 bases, with 11 bases between the two germline ends.

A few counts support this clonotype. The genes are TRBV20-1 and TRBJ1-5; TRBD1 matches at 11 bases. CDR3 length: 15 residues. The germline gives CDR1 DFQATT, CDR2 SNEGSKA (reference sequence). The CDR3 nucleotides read TGCGCTGTAGGACAGGGGGCTTCGAGCAATCAGCCCCAGCATTTT. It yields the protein CAVGQGASSNQPQHF.

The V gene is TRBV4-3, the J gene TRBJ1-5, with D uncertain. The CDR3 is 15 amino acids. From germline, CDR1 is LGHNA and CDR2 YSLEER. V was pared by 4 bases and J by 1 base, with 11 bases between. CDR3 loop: CASSRELGSNQPQHF. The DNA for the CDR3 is TGCGCCAGCAGCCGCGAGCTCGGAAGCAATCAGCCCCAGCATTTT.

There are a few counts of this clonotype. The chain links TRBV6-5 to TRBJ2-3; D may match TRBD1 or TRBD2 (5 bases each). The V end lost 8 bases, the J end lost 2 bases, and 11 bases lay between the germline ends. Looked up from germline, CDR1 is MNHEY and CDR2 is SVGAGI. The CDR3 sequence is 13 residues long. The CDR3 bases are TGTGCCAGCTCGGGGCAGACCACAGATACGCAGTATTTT. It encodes CASSGQTTDTQYF.

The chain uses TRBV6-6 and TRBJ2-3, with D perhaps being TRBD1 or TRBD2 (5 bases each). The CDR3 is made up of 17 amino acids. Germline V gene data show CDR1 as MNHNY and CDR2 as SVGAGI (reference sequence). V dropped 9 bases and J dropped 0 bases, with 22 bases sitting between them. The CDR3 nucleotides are TGTGCCAGAAATCGTCCCCCCGGGACGCACAGCACAGATACGCAGTATTTT. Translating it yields CARNRPPGTHSTDTQYF.

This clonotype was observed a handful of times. CDR3 sequence (DNA): TGCAGTGCTAGAGAAAGGGTCCGCAACAATGAGCAGTTCTTC. The encoded protein is CSARERVRNNEQFF. The J gene is TRBJ2-1, the V gene TRBV20-1; D unclear. The CDR3 contains 14 residues. Germline lookup yields CDR1 DFQATT and CDR2 SNEGSKA (reference sequence). Trimming left V 0 bases short and J 5 bases short, with 11 bases between.